These 11 T cell receptor beta chains were all obtained from the same sample, sequenced in a study of T cells in Graves' hyperthyroidism and ophthalmopathy. Amplified TCR beta CDR3 regions came from RNA transcripts. TCR CDR3 underwent first-round RT-PCR with the HTBI primer set. MiXCR, applied by TCRdb to the multiplex PCR reads, yields one record per CDR3 protein. The sample consists of 360,000 or so distinct CDR3 sequences, approximately 19% of them appearing once. Sequencing input: blood. Receptors originate from a woman in her late teens or twenties with Graves' hyperthyroidism.

Comment on this clonotype: The junction departs from the called germline gene at one end, perhaps through a read error. The CDR3 region has the DNA TGCAGTGCTAGAGAAGGCGGGAACCAAGAGACCAAGTACTTC. It codes for CSAREGGNQETKYF. The chain has TRBV20-1 and TRBJ2-5, with a weak D call TRBD2 (6 bases). CDR1 and CDR2 from the germline V gene are DFQATT and SNEGSKA (reference sequence). This CDR3 region has 14 residues.

This clonotype was detected ten times or more. The chain couples TRBV28 to TRBJ2-5; D gene unclear. The CDR3 sequence is 16 residues long. The V gene's germline CDR1 is MDHEN and CDR2 SYDVKM. Trimming left V 2 bases short and J 4 bases short, with 17 bases between. CDR3 nucleotides: TGTGCCAGCAGTTTACCCGACAACCGGGCCTTAGAGACCCAGTACTTC. Residues: CASSLPDNRALETQYF.

This clonotype was detected many times. The chain recombines TRBV20-1 with TRBJ2-7; 7 nucleotides match TRBD2. This CDR3 has 14 amino acids. Germline V lookup: CDR1 DFQATT, CDR2 SNEGSKA (reference sequence). J was trimmed by 4 bases and V by 3 bases; bases with no gene match: 9. The CDR3 loop is CSASGERGIYEQYF. The CDR3 DNA sequence: TGCAGTGCTAGTGGGGAGCGGGGTATTTACGAGCAGTACTTC.

There are many counts of this clonotype. CDR3 region: CASSLRREVETQYF. In DNA form, the CDR3 reads TGCGCCAGCAGCTTGAGGAGGGAAGTAGAGACCCAGTACTTC. This chain uses TRBV5-1 with TRBJ2-5; D possibly corresponds to TRBD2 (6 bases). V was shortened by 1 base and J by 4 bases, with 11 bases between the two germline ends. The CDR3 is made up of 14 amino acids. Per the germline V gene, CDR1 is SGHRS and CDR2 is YFSETQ.

This clonotype was counted many times. The rearrangement links TRBV6-5 to TRBJ1-5, with no clear D. Per the germline V gene, CDR1 is MNHEY and CDR2 is SVGAGI. The V and J ends lost 3 bases and 4 bases respectively, with 10 bases between them. This CDR3 has 14 amino acids. This chain's CDR3 is CASSYLGVNQPQHF. The CDR3 DNA is TGTGCCAGCAGTTATCTTGGGGTTAATCAGCCCCAGCATTTT.

This clonotype occurred many times. The V call is TRBV5-1, the J call TRBJ2-7; 10 nucleotides align to TRBD1. This CDR3 region has 14 residues. V dropped 3 bases and J dropped 6; count of bases not matched to a gene: 6. Germline loops: CDR1 SGHRS, CDR2 YFSETQ. Written as DNA, the CDR3 is TGCGCCAGCAGCTCCCCGGGACAGGGGAGCGAGCAGTACTTC. The encoded protein is CASSSPGQGSEQYF.

Ten or more counts support this clonotype. This sequence joins TRBV6-1 and TRBJ1-1, with D maybe TRBD1 (6 bases). CDR1 MNHNS and CDR2 SASEGT come from the germline V gene. The CDR3 has 14 amino acids. V lost 7 bases and J lost 1, with 13 bases in between. CDR3 amino acids: CASNDPGQNTEAFF. The CDR3 DNA follows: TGTGCCAGCAATGACCCGGGACAGAACACTGAAGCTTTCTTT.

This clonotype was picked up many times. The chain links TRBV24-1 to TRBJ2-2; 8 nucleotides align to TRBD1. V dropped 3 bases and J dropped 5; count of bases not matched to a gene: 7. The CDR3 has 16 amino acids. The germline V gene has CDR1 KGHDR and CDR2 SFDVKD. In DNA form, the CDR3 reads TGTGCCACCAGTGATCACAGGGGGTACAAGACCGGGGAGCTGTTTTTT. This translates into CATSDHRGYKTGELFF.

This chain connects TRBV20-1 to TRBJ1-2; D is unclear. Trimming took 4 bases from V and 4 from J, leaving 13 bases between them. The CDR3 extends over 13 amino acids. Germline lookup yields CDR1 DFQATT and CDR2 SNEGSKA (reference sequence). DNA for the CDR3: TGCAGTGCTACCAAACCGCCTATCTATGGCTACACCTTC. The encoded protein is CSATKPPIYGYTF.

This rearrangement joins TRBV6-1 to TRBJ1-2, with TRBD1 identical over 7 bases. The CDR3 is 12 residues long. J lost 8 bases, V lost 5 bases, and 5 bases had no gene match. CDR1 MNHNS and CDR2 SASEGT come from the germline V gene. The CDR3 nucleotides are TGTGCCAGCAGTACAGGGGATTGGGGCTACACCTTC. The encoded protein is CASSTGDWGYTF.

This clonotype has a count of ten or more. The chain joins TRBV5-1 to TRBJ1-1, with D possibly being TRBD1 (5 bases). Germline loops: CDR1 SGHRS, CDR2 YFSETQ. There are 13 residues in the CDR3. Trimming shortened V by 8 bases and J by 2 bases, and 13 bases separated the two germline ends. The CDR3 region is CASKPTVNTEAFF. For the CDR3, the DNA is TGCGCCAGTAAACCGACAGTCAACACTGAAGCTTTCTTT.